The 21 T cell receptor beta chains below were found in one sample sequenced in a study of post-analysis software for immune sequencing data. The library was made from cDNA and included unique molecular identifiers. One entry per CDR3 protein results from TCRdb running MiXCR on the PCR reads. Of about 770,000 distinct CDR3 sequences listed, more than 45% were seen once; the top ten hold just under 5%. Their target antigens are unknown. Study-wide results and limits: Patients had higher frequencies than controls of roughly five TRBV segments, including TRBV5-6, TRBV5-1 and TRBV20-1.

Specimen: blood. The receptors come from a girl aged 5-17 years with multiple sclerosis.

The V and J genes are TRBV10-3 and TRBJ2-3; TRBD2 aligns across 8 bases. The germline V gene encodes CDR1 ENHRY and CDR2 SYGVKD. V trimming: 0 bases; J trimming: 4 bases; junction bases outside the gene matches: 9. The CDR3 sequence is 17 residues long. In DNA, the CDR3 is TGTGCCATCAGTGAGTCGGGACGAGCGGGAGTTTCAGATACGCAGTATTTT. Translated: CAISESGRAGVSDTQYF.

This clonotype was detected a few times. The V and J genes are TRBV27 and TRBJ2-7; D unclear. Trimming removed 3 bases from V and 3 bases from J, with 9 bases in between. The germline CDR1 and CDR2 sequences are MNHEY and SMNVEV (reference sequence). The CDR3 runs 13 residues. The CDR3 loop is CASSFGPDYEQYF. CDR3 bases: TGTGCCAGCAGTTTTGGGCCTGACTACGAGCAGTACTTC.

This clonotype was picked up one time. The J gene is TRBJ2-3, the V gene TRBV28, with 10 bases aligning to TRBD2. Trimming took 4 bases from V and 6 from J; bases not matched to a gene: 19. The CDR3 consists of 19 residues. Germline V gene sequence: CDR1 MDHEN, CDR2 SYDVKM. In DNA, the CDR3 is TGTGCCAGCAGTTCCCCCTCGCTAGCGGGAGAAAGAGGGGGGGATACGCAGTATTTT. Protein product: CASSSPSLAGERGGDTQYF.

The rearrangement links TRBV27 to TRBJ2-1; D possibly corresponds to TRBD1 (7 bases). V was shortened by 5 bases and J by 13 bases, with 21 bases between the two germline ends. CDR3 length: 14 residues. CDR1 MNHEY and CDR2 SMNVEV come from the germline V gene (reference sequence). Written as DNA, the CDR3 is TGTGCCAGCAGTGTGACAGGGACGGCGGGGACCCAGTTCTTC. Translating gives CASSVTGTAGTQFF.

The chain is built from TRBV6-5 and TRBJ2-1; 8 nucleotides agree with TRBD2. CDR1 MNHEY and CDR2 SVGAGI come from the germline V gene. The CDR3 runs to 12 residues. Unmatched junction bases numbered 1, after V lost 0 bases and J lost 12 bases. CDR3 amino acids: CASSYSSGMQFF. The CDR3 bases are TGTGCCAGCAGTTACTCTAGCGGGATGCAGTTCTTC.

The chain carries TRBV10-3 and TRBJ2-3; possibly TRBD2 for D (5 bases). V lost 0 bases and J 1 base, leaving 5 bases between the germline ends. CDR1 is ENHRY, CDR2 SYGVKD, per germline. There are 14 residues in the CDR3. The CDR3 loop reads CAISESGGTDTQYF. The CDR3 DNA follows: TGTGCCATCAGTGAGTCCGGGGGCACAGATACGCAGTATTTT.

The V and J genes are TRBV7-2 and TRBJ2-7; TRBD2 matches at 8 bases. CDR3 size: 13 residues. Germline lookup yields CDR1 SGHTA and CDR2 FQGNSA. V lost 5 bases and J lost 2; bases outside the gene matches: 2. CDR3 region: CASSMGLAYEQYF. In DNA, the CDR3 is TGTGCCAGCAGCATGGGACTAGCCTACGAGCAGTACTTC. Filled out from reference TRBV7-2 and TRBJ2-7, the complete variable domain reads GAGVSQSPSNKVTEKGKDVELRCDPISGHTALYWYRQSLGQGLEFLIYFQGNSAPDKSGLPSDRFSAERTGGSVSTLTIQRTQQEDSAVYLCASSMGLAYEQYFGPGTRLTVT.

The chain joins TRBV7-2 to TRBJ2-5; 7 bases line up with TRBD1. The germline V gene has CDR1 SGHTA and CDR2 FQGNSA. The CDR3 consists of 15 residues. V lost 1 base and J lost 5; bases outside the gene matches: 7. The CDR3 DNA reads TGTGCCAGCAGCTTAGTGGCGACAGGGATGGAGACCCAGTACTTC. Translating gives CASSLVATGMETQYF.

In DNA form, the CDR3 reads TGCAGTGCTTCTACCGGGCTCTCCTACGAGCAGTACTTC. It translates to CSASTGLSYEQYF. The rearrangement uses TRBV20-1 and TRBJ2-7, with D unresolved. Germline CDR1 reads DFQATT; CDR2 reads SNEGSKA (reference sequence). V lost 5 bases and J 0 bases, leaving 11 bases between the germline ends. CDR3 length equals 13 residues.

The chain has TRBV7-2 and TRBJ2-5, with a possible D match to TRBD2 (6 bases). The DNA end is more similar to TRBJ2-4, so the J call may be wrong. The CDR3 extends over 18 amino acids. Germline values: CDR1 SGHTA, CDR2 FQGNSA. CDR3 protein: CASSSWRGAGDSRNIQYF. The DNA for the CDR3 is TGTGCCAGCAGTTCGTGGCGCGGGGCAGGAGATAGTAGGAACATTCAGTACTTC.

V usage is TRBV20-1 and J usage is TRBJ2-1, with D perhaps TRBD2 (6 bases). Germline lookup yields CDR1 DFQATT and CDR2 SNEGSKA (reference sequence). Between the trimmed V and J ends, which lost 3 bases and 0 bases, there was a span of 18 bases. CDR3 length: 17 amino acids. The CDR3 DNA is TGCAGTGCTAGGGATATTGGGGACTCTCCCTCCTACAATGAGCAGTTCTTC. Protein sequence: CSARDIGDSPSYNEQFF.

This chain links TRBV6-6 with TRBJ2-5, with D perhaps TRBD1 or TRBD2 (5 bases each). The CDR3 extends over 14 amino acids. V lost 4 bases and J 5 bases, leaving 14 bases between the germline ends. Germline V gene lookup returns CDR1 MNHNY and CDR2 SVGAGI (reference sequence). In nucleotides, the CDR3 is TGTGCCAGCAGTTTGGGGGTCGTTCCTGAGACCCAGTACTTC. Amino acid sequence: CASSLGVVPETQYF.

The V and J genes are TRBV29-1 and TRBJ2-3; TRBD2 matches at 8 bases. The CDR3 is made up of 16 amino acids. Germline V gives CDR1 SQVTM, CDR2 ANQGSEA. Germline trimming cut 0 bases from V and 4 bases from J; bases unmatched to any gene: 9. CDR3 amino acids: CSVEDGTRGISDTQYF. The CDR3 bases are TGCAGCGTTGAAGATGGGACTAGAGGGATTTCAGATACGCAGTATTTT.

This clonotype has just a few counts. The V call is TRBV4-1, the J call TRBJ2-7; TRBD1 aligns across 9 bases. From germline, CDR1 is MGHRA and CDR2 YSYEKL. V was clipped by 0 bases and J by 3 bases; unmatched bases: 6. The CDR3 runs to 16 residues. CDR3 DNA sequence: TGCGCCAGCAGCCAAGACACGACAGGGGGGTTCTACGAGCAGTACTTC. Its translation: CASSQDTTGGFYEQYF.

The rearrangement uses TRBV7-2 and TRBJ2-3; weak D call: TRBD2 (6 bases). Germline loops: CDR1 SGHTA, CDR2 FQGNSA. The CDR3 contains 17 residues. V was trimmed by 3 bases and J by 0 bases, leaving 16 bases between them. The CDR3, as DNA: TGTGCCAGCAGCTTCCCTTTAGCGGACCCGAGCACAGATACGCAGTATTTT. Its translation: CASSFPLADPSTDTQYF.

This clonotype was found a few times. The chain recombines TRBV6-2 or TRBV6-3 with TRBJ2-5, with TRBD1 identical over 7 bases. Germline V gene sequence: CDR1 MNHEY, CDR2 SVGEGT. Trimming took 6 bases from V and 0 from J; bases not matched to a gene: 7. The CDR3 is 15 residues long. The CDR3 here is CASSSGQSYQETQYF. The CDR3 DNA sequence: TGTGCCAGCAGCTCGGGACAGTCGTACCAAGAGACCCAGTACTTC.

The V call is TRBV10-3, the J call TRBJ2-7; 13 bases line up with TRBD2. This CDR3 has 17 residues. The V segment lost 6 bases and the J segment 0 bases; nucleotides outside the gene matches: 8. Germline CDR1 and CDR2: ENHRY and SYGVKD. For the CDR3, the DNA is TGTGCCATCAGGGGGACTAGCGGGACCGGGAGCTCCTACGAGCAGTACTTC. Protein: CAIRGTSGTGSSYEQYF.

The chain uses TRBV7-6 and TRBJ2-5; D ambiguous. V lost 0 bases to trimming and J lost 2 bases, with 10 bases between them. The CDR3 length is 15 residues. Germline CDR1 SGHVS, CDR2 FNYEAQ. CDR3 loop: CASSLAPVVQETQYF. In DNA form, the CDR3 reads TGTGCCAGCAGCTTAGCCCCCGTGGTACAAGAGACCCAGTACTTC.

The chain recombines TRBV5-4 with TRBJ2-4; 10 nucleotides match TRBD1. The junction had 17 bases not matched to a gene; V was cut back by 1 base and J by 13 bases. CDR3 length: 17 amino acids. Germline values: CDR1 SGHNT, CDR2 YYREEE (reference sequence). Here the CDR3 reads CASSLTGQGPRSSEQYF. The CDR3 coding sequence is TGTGCCAGCAGCTTGACGGGACAGGGGCCCCGATCGAGTGAGCAGTACTTC. Complete variable domain (other parts from reference TRBV5-4 and TRBJ2-4): ETGVTQSPTHLIKTRGQQVTLRCSSQSGHNTVSWYQQALGQGPQFIFQYYREEENGRGNFPPRFSGLQFPNYSSELNVNALELDDSALYLCASSLTGQGPRSSEQYFGAGTRLSVL.

The rearrangement joins TRBV18 to TRBJ2-3, with D uncertain. Germline V CDR1 and CDR2: KGHSH, LQKENI. V lost 3 bases and J lost 1, with 14 bases in between. This CDR3 comprises 16 residues. The CDR3 bases are TGTGCCAGCTCACCCCGGACCCTAAGCCGCACAGATACGCAGTATTTT. As protein: CASSPRTLSRTDTQYF.

The rearrangement uses TRBV7-9 and TRBJ2-1, with D perhaps matching TRBD1 (6 bases). This CDR3 is built from 11 residues. CDR1 is SEHNR, CDR2 FQNEAQ, per germline (reference sequence). The V end lost 5 bases, the J end lost 12 bases, and 11 bases lay between the germline ends. CDR3 sequence (DNA): TGTGCCAGCAGCACAGGGCATGGGCAGTTCTTC. It specifies CASSTGHGQFF.